This is a list of T cell receptor beta chains from one sample in a study of CD8 T cell repertoires and HIV-1 epitope variants. Sequenced by immunoSEQ multiplex PCR; TCRdb stores in-frame clones only, minus some. This table has tens of thousands of clones, roughly four fifths appearing once. Sequencing was performed on uncultured baseline CD8+ T cells from peripheral blood mononuclear cells (PBMCs). Source of these receptors: a male donor with HIV. Each CDR3 is given with its conserved first and last residue. The order of the fields is clone size, D gene, V gene, J gene, CDR3 DNA, CDR3 protein. The D gene is left open where the match is weak. Expanded clones get a size class; other rows say once, few or many, or leave the size out.

clone_size: -; d_call: -; v_call: TRBV6-6; j_call: TRBJ1-2; cdr3_nt: TGTGCCAGCAGTCCGTCGGATCTCCCTTCGGGTCCTGGCTACACCTTC; cdr3_aa: CASSPSDLPSGPGYTF
clone_size: -; d_call: -; v_call: TRBV5-1; j_call: TRBJ2-5; cdr3_nt: TGCGCCAGCAGCCTATTACAGCTCCAGGAGACCCAGTACTTC; cdr3_aa: CASSLLQLQETQYF
clone_size: -; d_call: -; v_call: TRBV7-9; j_call: TRBJ2-7; cdr3_nt: TGTGCCAGCAGCCCACCCGAGGGGCGCACCTACGAGCAGTACTTC; cdr3_aa: CASSPPEGRTYEQYF
clone_size: once; d_call: TRBD1; v_call: TRBV9; j_call: TRBJ1-1; cdr3_nt: TGTGCCAGCAGCGTTGTGGGACAGGGGGTCACTGAAGCTTTCTTT; cdr3_aa: CASSVVGQGVTEAFF
clone_size: -; d_call: -; v_call: TRBV6-6; j_call: TRBJ2-3; cdr3_nt: TGTGCCAGCAGCCTAAGCAGGGCGGGAGATACGCAGTATTTT; cdr3_aa: CASSLSRAGDTQYF
clone_size: -; d_call: -; v_call: TRBV6-1; j_call: TRBJ1-5; cdr3_nt: TGTGCCAGCCAGGAAAGGTCCAATCAGCCCCAGCATTTT; cdr3_aa: CASQERSNQPQHF
clone_size: -; d_call: -; v_call: TRBV30; j_call: TRBJ1-3; cdr3_nt: TGTGCCTGGAGAGCAAGTATACCTGGAAACACCATATATTTT; cdr3_aa: CAWRASIPGNTIYF
clone_size: -; d_call: -; v_call: TRBV2; j_call: TRBJ1-2; cdr3_nt: TGTGCCAGCAGTGCTAGACGTCGGCAGCTCGGAGATGGCTACACCTTC; cdr3_aa: CASSARRRQLGDGYTF
clone_size: -; d_call: -; v_call: TRBV25-1; j_call: TRBJ1-3; cdr3_nt: TGTGCCAGCAGCCCAGGACCGGAAAAAACCATATATTTT; cdr3_aa: CASSPGPEKTIYF
clone_size: once; d_call: -; v_call: TRBV9; j_call: TRBJ1-1; cdr3_nt: TGCCAGCAGGGCCGTCCGAACACTGAAGCTTTCTTT; cdr3_aa: CQQGRPNTEAFF
clone_size: -; d_call: TRBD2; v_call: TRBV6-5; j_call: TRBJ2-1; cdr3_nt: TGTGCCAGCATGAGCGGGGCGCAGGATGAGCAGTTCTTC; cdr3_aa: CASMSGAQDEQFF
clone_size: few; d_call: TRBD2; v_call: TRBV10-3; j_call: TRBJ2-7; cdr3_nt: TGTGCCATCGGAACTAGCGGGGCCTACGAGCAGTACTTC; cdr3_aa: CAIGTSGAYEQYF
clone_size: -; d_call: TRBD1; v_call: TRBV6-1; j_call: TRBJ2-1; cdr3_nt: TGTGCCAGCAGTGATGGACAGGGGGAGATGAACAATGAGCAGTTCTTC; cdr3_aa: CASSDGQGEMNNEQFF
clone_size: -; d_call: -; v_call: TRBV19; j_call: TRBJ2-7; cdr3_nt: TGTGCCAGTAGTTTCGGAGGGGCAGAGCAGTACTTC; cdr3_aa: CASSFGGAEQYF
clone_size: -; d_call: -; v_call: TRBV6-5; j_call: TRBJ2-4; cdr3_nt: TGTGCCAGCAATGCCCTTGGGGGGGCCAAAAACATTCAGTACTTC; cdr3_aa: CASNALGGAKNIQYF
clone_size: -; d_call: -; v_call: TRBV5-8; j_call: TRBJ1-4; cdr3_nt: TGTGCCAGCAGCGGATCTCGTTGGGAAAAACTGTTTTTT; cdr3_aa: CASSGSRWEKLFF
clone_size: -; d_call: TRBD2; v_call: TRBV29-1; j_call: TRBJ2-2; cdr3_nt: TGCAGCGTTGATACCTACGGACTAGCGGGGGGCACCGGGGAGCTGTTTTTT; cdr3_aa: CSVDTYGLAGGTGELFF
clone_size: -; d_call: -; v_call: TRBV5-1; j_call: TRBJ1-2; cdr3_nt: TGCGCCAGCAGCTTGGGTGGCGACTATGGCTACACCTTC; cdr3_aa: CASSLGGDYGYTF
clone_size: -; d_call: -; v_call: TRBV7-8; j_call: TRBJ2-1; cdr3_nt: TGTGCCAGCAGCTTTAACGGTTTCTCCTACAATGAGCAGTTCTTC; cdr3_aa: CASSFNGFSYNEQFF
clone_size: few; d_call: -; v_call: TRBV6-5; j_call: TRBJ2-5; cdr3_nt: TGTGCCACCGTTCGACAGGGAGGAGAGACCCAGTACTTC; cdr3_aa: CATVRQGGETQYF
clone_size: few; d_call: TRBD1; v_call: TRBV7-8; j_call: TRBJ2-3; cdr3_nt: TGTGCCAGCAGCTTCGACAGGGTATCGGATACGCAGTATTTT; cdr3_aa: CASSFDRVSDTQYF
clone_size: -; d_call: TRBD1; v_call: TRBV5-1; j_call: TRBJ1-1; cdr3_nt: TGCGCCAGCAGCTCGTGGACAGGGGACACTGAAGCTTTCTTT; cdr3_aa: CASSSWTGDTEAFF
clone_size: -; d_call: -; v_call: TRBV18; j_call: TRBJ2-3; cdr3_nt: TGTGCCAGCTCAGCGGGACATTTCACAGATACGCAGTATTTT; cdr3_aa: CASSAGHFTDTQYF
clone_size: once; d_call: TRBD2; v_call: TRBV10-3; j_call: TRBJ2-5; cdr3_nt: TGTGCCATCAGTTTAGCGGGAGGGCCGGGGGAGACCCAGTACTTC; cdr3_aa: CAISLAGGPGETQYF
clone_size: -; d_call: -; v_call: TRBV6-1; j_call: TRBJ1-5; cdr3_nt: TGTGCCAGCACAGGGATCTATAGCAATCAGCCCCAGCATTTT; cdr3_aa: CASTGIYSNQPQHF
clone_size: -; d_call: TRBD2; v_call: TRBV4-3; j_call: TRBJ2-1; cdr3_nt: TGCGCCAGCAGCCAAGATATGCGGGGGGGCCAGGATGAGCAGTTCTTC; cdr3_aa: CASSQDMRGGQDEQFF
clone_size: few; d_call: -; v_call: TRBV12-5; j_call: TRBJ2-3; cdr3_nt: TGTGCTAGTGTACCTCCCGACGGAACAGATACGCAGTATTTT; cdr3_aa: CASVPPDGTDTQYF
clone_size: -; d_call: TRBD1; v_call: TRBV29-1; j_call: TRBJ1-3; cdr3_nt: TGCAGCGTAGGGGACAGGGCGATAGGTGGAAACACCATATATTTT; cdr3_aa: CSVGDRAIGGNTIYF
clone_size: -; d_call: -; v_call: TRBV5-1; j_call: TRBJ2-7; cdr3_nt: TGCGCCAGCAGCTCCCGGTGGACGATGGATAGGGCCGAGCAGTACTTC; cdr3_aa: CASSSRWTMDRAEQYF
clone_size: once; d_call: -; v_call: TRBV19; j_call: TRBJ1-1; cdr3_nt: TGTGCCAGTAGTAATCAAAAGGGGTTAGAAGCTTTCTTT; cdr3_aa: CASSNQKGLEAFF
clone_size: -; d_call: TRBD2; v_call: TRBV28; j_call: TRBJ2-7; cdr3_nt: TGTGCCAGCAGTCCGCCCGCTAGCGGGAACCCCGAGCAGTACTTC; cdr3_aa: CASSPPASGNPEQYF
clone_size: -; d_call: -; v_call: TRBV7-9; j_call: TRBJ2-7; cdr3_nt: TGTGCCAGCAGCCCCCCGGGGGTCTACGAGCAGTACTTC; cdr3_aa: CASSPPGVYEQYF
clone_size: -; d_call: -; v_call: TRBV5-6; j_call: TRBJ2-5; cdr3_nt: TGTGCCAGCAGCTTGGGTCTGGAGACCCAGTACTTC; cdr3_aa: CASSLGLETQYF
clone_size: -; d_call: TRBD1; v_call: TRBV28; j_call: TRBJ1-1; cdr3_nt: TGTGCCAGCAGTACACAGGGGGCTAGTTGGGACACTGAAGCTTTCTTT; cdr3_aa: CASSTQGASWDTEAFF
clone_size: -; d_call: -; v_call: TRBV2; j_call: TRBJ1-4; cdr3_nt: TGTGCCAGCCGACCCTGGACGGCAACTAATGAAAAACTGTTTTTT; cdr3_aa: CASRPWTATNEKLFF
clone_size: -; d_call: -; v_call: TRBV6-4; j_call: TRBJ1-1; cdr3_nt: TGTGCCAGCAGCCCCGGGGCCTACACTGAAGCTTTCTTT; cdr3_aa: CASSPGAYTEAFF
clone_size: -; d_call: TRBD2; v_call: TRBV9; j_call: TRBJ2-3; cdr3_nt: TGTGCCAGCAGCGTAGTGGCTAGCGGGGGCCTCACAGATACGCAGTATTTT; cdr3_aa: CASSVVASGGLTDTQYF
clone_size: -; d_call: TRBD1; v_call: TRBV29-1; j_call: TRBJ2-3; cdr3_nt: TGCAGCGTTAAGGGACAGGGCGTGACAGATACGCAGTATTTT; cdr3_aa: CSVKGQGVTDTQYF
clone_size: -; d_call: -; v_call: TRBV19; j_call: TRBJ1-2; cdr3_nt: TGTGCCACCCGGGCCGGGACACTAAAAGGGGATGGCTACACCTTC; cdr3_aa: CATRAGTLKGDGYTF
clone_size: -; d_call: -; v_call: TRBV6-1; j_call: TRBJ2-3; cdr3_nt: TGTGCCAGCAGTGTCCAACCTTCCGTCACAGATACGCAGTATTTT; cdr3_aa: CASSVQPSVTDTQYF
clone_size: -; d_call: -; v_call: TRBV28; j_call: TRBJ1-3; cdr3_nt: TGTGCCAGCAGCCCCTGGGAAGCGGGCTCTGGAAACACCATATATTTT; cdr3_aa: CASSPWEAGSGNTIYF
clone_size: -; d_call: -; v_call: TRBV6-5; j_call: TRBJ1-1; cdr3_nt: TGTGCCAGCAGTTACCAGGGCAGGAACACTGAAGCTTTCTTT; cdr3_aa: CASSYQGRNTEAFF
clone_size: once; d_call: TRBD2; v_call: TRBV5-4; j_call: TRBJ2-5; cdr3_nt: TGTGCCAGCAGCTTGGATAGCGGGAGTGGAGAGACCCAGTACTTC; cdr3_aa: CASSLDSGSGETQYF
clone_size: -; d_call: -; v_call: TRBV28; j_call: TRBJ2-5; cdr3_nt: TGTGCCAGTCGGACGTCGGCTGCAGAGACCCAGTACTTC; cdr3_aa: CASRTSAAETQYF
clone_size: -; d_call: TRBD2; v_call: TRBV18; j_call: TRBJ2-1; cdr3_nt: TGTGCCAGCTCACCACGGGAGGGAAATGAGCAGTTCTTC; cdr3_aa: CASSPREGNEQFF
clone_size: once; d_call: -; v_call: TRBV11-2; j_call: TRBJ2-2; cdr3_nt: TGTGCCAGCTTCCAGGGACTTAACACCGGGGAGCTGTTTTTT; cdr3_aa: CASFQGLNTGELFF
clone_size: once; d_call: TRBD2; v_call: TRBV28; j_call: TRBJ2-1; cdr3_nt: TGTGCCAGCAGTCCGTCAGCGGGGGGGGACATCTTC; cdr3_aa: CASSPSAGGDIF
clone_size: -; d_call: TRBD1; v_call: TRBV5-1; j_call: TRBJ1-4; cdr3_nt: TGCGCCAGCAGCTTCGGGACAGGTGATGAAAAACTGTTTTTT; cdr3_aa: CASSFGTGDEKLFF
clone_size: -; d_call: TRBD1; v_call: TRBV9; j_call: TRBJ2-5; cdr3_nt: TGTGCCAGCAGCTTAACGGACAGGGTGACCCAAGAGACCCAGTACTTC; cdr3_aa: CASSLTDRVTQETQYF
clone_size: -; d_call: -; v_call: TRBV7-2; j_call: TRBJ2-7; cdr3_nt: TGTGCCAGCAGCTCAGATGGGGGTACCTACGAGCAGTACTTC; cdr3_aa: CASSSDGGTYEQYF
clone_size: -; d_call: -; v_call: TRBV7-6; j_call: TRBJ2-7; cdr3_nt: TGTGCCAGCAGCTTACGCGGACAGCTCGGGGAGCAGTACTTC; cdr3_aa: CASSLRGQLGEQYF
clone_size: few; d_call: -; v_call: TRBV5-1; j_call: TRBJ2-7; cdr3_nt: TGCGCCAGCAGCCCCGCGGTGGCGGGGGAGCAGTACTTC; cdr3_aa: CASSPAVAGEQYF
clone_size: -; d_call: TRBD1; v_call: TRBV2; j_call: TRBJ2-3; cdr3_nt: TGTGCCGGCCGGGGACAGGGTTTAGATACGCAGTATTTT; cdr3_aa: CAGRGQGLDTQYF